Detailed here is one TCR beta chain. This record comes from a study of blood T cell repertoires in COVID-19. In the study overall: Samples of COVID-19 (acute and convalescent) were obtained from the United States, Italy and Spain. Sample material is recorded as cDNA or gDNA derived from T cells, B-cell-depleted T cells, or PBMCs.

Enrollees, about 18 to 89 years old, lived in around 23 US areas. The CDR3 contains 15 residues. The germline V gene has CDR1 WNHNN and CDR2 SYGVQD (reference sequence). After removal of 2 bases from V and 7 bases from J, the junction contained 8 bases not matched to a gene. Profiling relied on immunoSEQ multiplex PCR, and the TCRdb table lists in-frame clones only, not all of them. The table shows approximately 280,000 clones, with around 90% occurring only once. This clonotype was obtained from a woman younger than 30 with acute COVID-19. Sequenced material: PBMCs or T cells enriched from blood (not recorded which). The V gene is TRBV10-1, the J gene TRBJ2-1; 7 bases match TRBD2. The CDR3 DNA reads TGCGCCAGCAGTGAGAGCGGGACGGGCTTAAATGAGCAGTTCTTC. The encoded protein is CASSESGTGLNEQFF.